This T cell receptor (beta chain) was recovered during a study of cytotoxic CD8 clonotypes in ibrutinib-treated CLL. For this clone: The antigen remains unidentified.

Sequencing sought depths of 1 in 200,000 to 1 in 1 million T cells. Assay used: immunoSEQ multiplex PCR; TCRdb lists only in-frame clones, some missing. The sample holds 150,000 or so clones, 75% to 80% seen once. The study's findings and limits: Sampling times, which were not matched between the groups, differed between sustained-remission patients and progressing patients.

The source is a human donor with chronic lymphocytic leukemia. The sequences come from PBMCs, collected after 24 months of ibrutinib treatment.

The CDR3 is CASSLAGHLPGVMPQHF. CDR3 nucleotides: TGTGCCAGCAGCTTAGCGGGGCACCTACCGGGGGTAATGCCCCAGCATTTT. This chain links TRBV7-2 with TRBJ1-5; TRBD1 is a possible D gene (5 bases). The CDR3 totals 17 residues. The germline gives CDR1 SGHTA, CDR2 FQGNSA. The V end was cut by 0 bases, the J end by 9 bases, with 21 bases between.